The rows below give T cell receptor beta chains drawn from one sample of a study of blood T cell repertoires in COVID-19. Some clones are missing from TCRdb's copy, which holds only in-frame ones; the method was immunoSEQ multiplex PCR. The data hold a few hundred thousand clones, with approximately 90% observed a single time. Sequencing was carried out using PBMCs or T cells enriched from blood (not recorded which). These receptor sequences come from a young woman who had recovered from COVID-19. CDR3s include the opening cysteine and the closing phenylalanine or tryptophan. The D gene is left open where the match is weak. A row's size may be missing; if present it is once, few, many or a size class.

clone size	V gene	D gene	J gene	CDR3 DNA	CDR3 protein
-	TRBV19	-	TRBJ2-7	TGTGCCAGTAGTGACCGGACTACCGAATGGATGGCCGAGCAGTACTTC	CASSDRTTEWMAEQYF
-	TRBV18	TRBD1	TRBJ2-1	TGTGCCAGCTCACCATACCCGGGACAGGGGGCTTACAATGAGCAGTTCTTC	CASSPYPGQGAYNEQFF
-	TRBV7-9	TRBD1	TRBJ1-1	TGTGCCAGCAGCGCTGGGGACAGGAACACTGAAGCTTTCTTT	CASSAGDRNTEAFF
-	TRBV7-3	TRBD2	TRBJ2-1	TGTGCCAGCAGCTTAACCGGCGGGAGTAATTACAATGAGCAGTTCTTC	CASSLTGGSNYNEQFF
-	TRBV14	TRBD2	TRBJ2-7	TGTGCCAGCAGCCAAGTAGCGGGAGGAGGCTACGAGCAGTACTTC	CASSQVAGGGYEQYF
-	TRBV13	TRBD2	TRBJ2-7	TGTGCCAGCAGCTTAGGACGGGGGGCCTACGAGCAGTACTTC	CASSLGRGAYEQYF
-	TRBV25-1	TRBD1	TRBJ2-2	TGTGCCAGCAGTCTACAGGGGCGAGACACCGGGGAGCTGTTTTTT	CASSLQGRDTGELFF
-	TRBV5-1	TRBD1	TRBJ2-7	TGCGCCAGCAGCCGGACGACAGGGGGTGAGGATGAGCAGTACTTC	CASSRTTGGEDEQYF
-	TRBV7-9	-	TRBJ2-6	TGTGCCAGCAGTCGGACAGCTGGGGCCAACGTCCTGACTTTC	CASSRTAGANVLTF
-	TRBV25-1	TRBD1	TRBJ1-2	TGTGCCAGCAGTGCCGGGACAGGGTATGGCTACACCTTC	CASSAGTGYGYTF
-	TRBV5-1	TRBD2	TRBJ2-1	TGCGCCAGCAGCTTGGCATTCGGACTAGCGGGAGATGAGCAGTTCTTC	CASSLAFGLAGDEQFF
-	TRBV19	TRBD1	TRBJ1-1	TGTGCCAGTAGCGCCGGGACAGGGGGCGAAACTGAAGCTTTCTTT	CASSAGTGGETEAFF
-	TRBV3-1/TRBV3-2	-	TRBJ2-7	TGTGCCAGCAGCCAAAGAGTCTACGAGCAGTACTTC	CASSQRVYEQYF
-	TRBV19	-	TRBJ1-1	TGTGCCAGTAGTACAGGCGCCAGGGGCCCTAGCACTGAAGCTTTCTTT	CASSTGARGPSTEAFF
-	TRBV9	TRBD1	TRBJ1-3	TGTGCCAGCAGCGGGACAGGGGCAGGAAACACCATATATTTT	CASSGTGAGNTIYF
-	TRBV9	TRBD2	TRBJ2-3	TGTGCCAGCAGCGTTACTACCGGGACTAGCGGAGGTACGCAGTATTTT	CASSVTTGTSGGTQYF
once	TRBV11-2	TRBD1	TRBJ1-4	TGTGCCACTAATCTTACGGGACAGGGGGCTGGTGGGACTAATGAAAAACTGTTTTTT	CATNLTGQGAGGTNEKLFF
-	TRBV6-5	-	TRBJ1-2	TGTGCCAGCAGTTACGCAGCCGGGGGCTATGGCTACACCTTC	CASSYAAGGYGYTF
once	TRBV9	TRBD1	TRBJ2-3	TGTGCCAGCAGCGTAAGTCCGGGACAGGGTCAAGATACGCAGTATTTT	CASSVSPGQGQDTQYF
-	TRBV9	-	TRBJ2-2	TGTGCCAGCAGTGGAGGGGCAGGCTCATTGAACACCGGGGAGCTGTTTTTT	CASSGGAGSLNTGELFF
-	TRBV7-3	-	TRBJ1-3	TGTGCCAGCAGCTTGTCAGGGGTAGGAAACACCATATATTTT	CASSLSGVGNTIYF
-	TRBV5-1	-	TRBJ2-7	TGCGCCAGCAGCCGGACCAGGGTTAACGGCGAGCAGTACTTC	CASSRTRVNGEQYF
-	TRBV5-1	TRBD2	TRBJ2-5	TGCGCCAGCAGCTTGACTAGCGGGACCGGGGCCCAGTACTTC	CASSLTSGTGAQYF
-	TRBV29-1	-	TRBJ1-2	TGCAGCGCCGGGGACACCTCTAACTATGGCTACACCTTC	CSAGDTSNYGYTF
-	TRBV9	TRBD1	TRBJ1-1	TGTGCCAGCAGGGGACAGGGGGCGAACACTGAAGCTTTCTTT	CASRGQGANTEAFF
-	TRBV18	-	TRBJ1-2	TGTGCCAGCTCACCAAAGGGACTACCTAACTATGGCTACACCTTC	CASSPKGLPNYGYTF
-	TRBV5-1	-	TRBJ1-4	TGCGCCAGCAGGGGGCAGGCCTCTAATGAAAAACTGTTTTTT	CASRGQASNEKLFF
-	TRBV19	-	TRBJ2-1	TGTGCCAGTAGTACCAGGGACTTCGGGAGTGAGCAGTTCTTC	CASSTRDFGSEQFF
once	TRBV2	TRBD1	TRBJ2-5	TGTGCCAGCAGCCGGGACAGGGATAAAGAGACCCAGTACTTC	CASSRDRDKETQYF
-	TRBV7-6	TRBD1	TRBJ2-2	TGTGCCAGCAGCCCTACTCCCACAGGGGGCCTGGGGAAGAGGACCGGGGAGCTGTTTTTT	CASSPTPTGGLGKRTGELFF
-	TRBV9	TRBD2	TRBJ2-3	TGTGCCAGCAGCGACCCTGTTGAACTAGCGGGGGTAACAGATACGCAGTATTTT	CASSDPVELAGVTDTQYF
medium-sized	TRBV7-9	TRBD1	TRBJ1-4	TGTGCCAGCAGCGCGACAGGGAACGGATATAATGAAAAACTGTTTTTT	CASSATGNGYNEKLFF
-	TRBV7-9	TRBD1	TRBJ1-2	TGTGCCAGCAGCCCCCGGGACAGCTATGGCTACACCTTC	CASSPRDSYGYTF
-	TRBV27	TRBD2	TRBJ2-1	TGTGCCAGCAGTTTGGTCTCTGCAGCGGGGGGCCCCCACAATGAGCAGTTCTTC	CASSLVSAAGGPHNEQFF
-	TRBV2	-	TRBJ2-6	TGTGCCAGCAGTGAGAGATCTGGGGCCAACGTCCTGACTTTC	CASSERSGANVLTF
-	TRBV18	-	TRBJ1-1	TGTGCCAGCTCACCTAACGGAGGGGAGGCTGAAGCTTTCTTT	CASSPNGGEAEAFF
-	TRBV30	-	TRBJ2-7	TGTGCCTGGAGTGTTAGGGAAAGGGGGGGAGGCTACGAGCAGTACTTC	CAWSVRERGGGYEQYF
few	TRBV19	-	TRBJ2-7	TGTGCCAGTAGTTCACGACGGAGCTCCTACGAGCAGTACTTC	CASSSRRSSYEQYF
-	TRBV3-1/TRBV3-2	-	TRBJ1-6	TGTGCCAGCAGCCAAGATCTAACCGGACGGGGAAGCTCCTATAATTCACCCCTCCACTTT	CASSQDLTGRGSSYNSPLHF
-	TRBV20-1	-	TRBJ1-1	TGCAGTGCTAGTTATCCAGGGTTGAACACTGAAGCTTTCTTT	CSASYPGLNTEAFF
-	TRBV21-1	-	TRBJ2-2	TGTGCCAGCAGCAGGAGGGACCTTATCGTCGCTAACACCGGGGAGCTGTTTTTT	CASSRRDLIVANTGELFF
-	TRBV10-3	-	TRBJ1-1	TGTGCCATCAGTGAAAGGGGCGGACAAGAAGCTTTCTTT	CAISERGGQEAFF
-	TRBV28	TRBD2	TRBJ2-3	TGTGCCAGCCTCCGACGGGCGGGGGGGCTCTCCACAGATACGCAGTATTTT	CASLRRAGGLSTDTQYF
-	TRBV3-1/TRBV3-2	-	TRBJ2-7	TGTGCCAGCAGCCAAGATCGTGTGCCTACCCTCGGTAGCGAGCAGTACTTC	CASSQDRVPTLGSEQYF
few	TRBV14	TRBD1	TRBJ2-7	TGTGCCAGCAGCCGTGGGACAGGAAACTACTACGAGCAGTACTTC	CASSRGTGNYYEQYF